Following are 5 T cell receptor beta chains from one sample sequenced in a study of metastatic and nonmetastatic thyroid tumors. TCRdb re-clonotyped the PCR reads via MiXCR. Of 11,000 or so clones in the sample, around 12% were seen once. Patients had received no treatment of any kind before thyroid surgery. The sample taken for sequencing was blood. All receptors derive from a female donor with papillary thyroid cancer or a benign thyroid nodule (not recorded which). Some clones in this sample may be carry-over from other donors' samples.

This clone was observed many times. The chain links TRBV20-1 to TRBJ2-1, with TRBD1 as a possible D gene (5 bases). This CDR3 has 12 residues. V dropped 6 bases and J dropped 6 bases, with 12 bases sitting between them. The V gene's germline CDR1 is DFQATT and CDR2 SNEGSKA (reference sequence). The DNA of the CDR3 is TGCAGTGCATGGGGCGACTTCAATGAGCAGTTCTTC. Residues: CSAWGDFNEQFF.

This clone was detected ten times or more. A much larger clone is a single base away; this may be a read error. The J gene is TRBJ2-2, the V gene TRBV7-9; weak D call: TRBD2 (6 bases). Germline V gives CDR1 SEHNR, CDR2 FQNEAQ (reference sequence). The CDR3 sequence is 15 residues long. The chain's CDR3 is CASSLGSGITGGLFF. The DNA of the CDR3 is TGTGCCAGCAGCTTAGGGTCCGGGATCACCGGGGGGCTGTTTTTT.

This clone is deemed medium-sized. The rearrangement joins TRBV5-1 to TRBJ2-3; 13 bases map to TRBD2. Losses at the gene ends were 4 bases for V and 3 bases for J; bases not matched to a gene: 8. The V gene's germline CDR1 is SGHRS and CDR2 YFSETQ. This CDR3 is 17 amino acids long. CDR3 DNA: TGCGCCAGCAGCAGGTCCACTAGCGGGGGGGTTACAGATACGCAGTATTTT. Translated: CASSRSTSGGVTDTQYF.

This clone came up many times. This chain joins TRBV12-3 or TRBV12-4 and TRBJ2-1; 11 bases align to TRBD2. J gave up 7 bases and V 3 bases, and 5 bases lay outside the gene matches. CDR3 size: 15 residues. In DNA form, the CDR3 reads TGTGCCAGCAGTTTCCCGACTAGCGGGGCTAATGAGCAGTTCTTC. Residues: CASSFPTSGANEQFF.

This clone was detected once. The same CDR3 can be traced to other DNA sequences in this sample. This chain uses TRBV5-1 with TRBJ2-7; D may be TRBD1 or TRBD2 (6 bases each). Between the trimmed V and J ends, which lost 3 bases and 2 bases, there was a span of 18 bases. CDR1 is SGHRS, CDR2 YFSETQ, per germline. The CDR3 is made up of 16 amino acids. CDR3 residues: CASSYAGGGGAYEQYF. The DNA of the CDR3 is TGCGCCAGCAGCTACGCCGGGGGCGGTGGGGCCTACGAGCAGTACTTC.